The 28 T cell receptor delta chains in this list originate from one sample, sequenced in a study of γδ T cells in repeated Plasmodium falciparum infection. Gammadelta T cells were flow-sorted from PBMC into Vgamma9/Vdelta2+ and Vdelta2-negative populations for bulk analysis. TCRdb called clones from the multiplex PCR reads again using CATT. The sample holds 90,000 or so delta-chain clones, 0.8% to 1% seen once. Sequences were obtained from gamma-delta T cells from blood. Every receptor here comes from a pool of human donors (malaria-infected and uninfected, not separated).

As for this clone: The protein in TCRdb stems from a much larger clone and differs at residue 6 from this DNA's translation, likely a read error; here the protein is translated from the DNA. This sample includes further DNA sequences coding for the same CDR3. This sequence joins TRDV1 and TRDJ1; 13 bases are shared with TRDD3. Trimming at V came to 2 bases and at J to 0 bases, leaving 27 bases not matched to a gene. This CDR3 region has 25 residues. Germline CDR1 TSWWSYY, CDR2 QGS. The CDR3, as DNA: TGTGCTCTTGGGGAATCACCTTTCACGAGGACTGGGGGATACGCGCGCCGACTGTACACCGATAAACTCATCTTT. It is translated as CALGESPFTRTGGYARRLYTDKLIF.

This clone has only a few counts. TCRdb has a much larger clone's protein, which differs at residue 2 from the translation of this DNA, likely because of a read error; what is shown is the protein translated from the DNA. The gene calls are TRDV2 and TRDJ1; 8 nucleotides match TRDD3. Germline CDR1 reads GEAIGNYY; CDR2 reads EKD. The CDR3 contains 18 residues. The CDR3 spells CSCDTLGPTGDTTDKLIF. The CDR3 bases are TGTTCCTGTGACACCCTCGGACCTACTGGGGATACCACCGATAAACTCATCTTT.

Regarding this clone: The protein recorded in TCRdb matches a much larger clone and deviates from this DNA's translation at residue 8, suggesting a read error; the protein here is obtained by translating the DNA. For the CDR3, the DNA is TGTGCTCTTGGGGAACTCTATTCTACGTTTTACCCCCCGGGGGATACTCCAAAATACACCGATAAACTCATCTTT. Protein product: CALGELYSTFYPPGDTPKYTDKLIF. V is TRDV1 and J is TRDJ1, with TRDD3 matching 9 bases. Here the J gene was assigned by germline matching of the DNA, as TCRdb has none. This CDR3 spans 25 amino acids. Germline V gene sequence: CDR1 TSWWSYY, CDR2 QGS. V lost 0 bases to trimming and J lost 0 bases; unmatched junction nucleotides: 29.

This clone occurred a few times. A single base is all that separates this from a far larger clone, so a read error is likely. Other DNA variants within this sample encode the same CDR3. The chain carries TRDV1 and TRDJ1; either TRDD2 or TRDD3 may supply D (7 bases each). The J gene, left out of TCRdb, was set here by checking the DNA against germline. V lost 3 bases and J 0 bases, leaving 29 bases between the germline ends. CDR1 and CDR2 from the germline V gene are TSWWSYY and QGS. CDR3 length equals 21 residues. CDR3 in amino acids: CALGELGFPSFLGGYTDKLIF. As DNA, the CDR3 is TGTGCTCTTGGGGAGCTAGGGTTTCCTTCCTTCCTGGGGGGTTACACCGATAAACTCATCTTT.

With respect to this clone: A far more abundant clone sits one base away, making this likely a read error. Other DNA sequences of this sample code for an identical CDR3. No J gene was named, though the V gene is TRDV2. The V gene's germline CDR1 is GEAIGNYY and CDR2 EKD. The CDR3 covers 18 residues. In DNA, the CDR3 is TGTGCCTGTGTCCAATTCTCGAGGTATCACCCTTACACCGATAAGCTCATCTTT. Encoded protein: CACVQFSRYHPYTDKLIF.

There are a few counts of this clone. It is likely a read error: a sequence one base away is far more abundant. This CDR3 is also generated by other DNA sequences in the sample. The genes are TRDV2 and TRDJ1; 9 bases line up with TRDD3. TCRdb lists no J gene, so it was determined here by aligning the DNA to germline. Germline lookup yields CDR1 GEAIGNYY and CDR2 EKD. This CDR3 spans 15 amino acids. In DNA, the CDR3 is TGTGCCTGTGAGGCACTGGGGGAATACACCGACAAACTCATCTTT. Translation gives CACEALGEYTDKLIF.

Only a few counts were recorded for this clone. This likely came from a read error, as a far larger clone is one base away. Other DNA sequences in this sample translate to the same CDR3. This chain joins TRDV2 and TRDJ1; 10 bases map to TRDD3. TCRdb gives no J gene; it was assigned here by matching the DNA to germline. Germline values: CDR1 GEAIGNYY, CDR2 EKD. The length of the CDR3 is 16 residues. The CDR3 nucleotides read TGTGCCTGTGACCGTACTGGGGGATTTTTCACCGACAAACTCATCTTT. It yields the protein CACDRTGGFFTDKLIF.

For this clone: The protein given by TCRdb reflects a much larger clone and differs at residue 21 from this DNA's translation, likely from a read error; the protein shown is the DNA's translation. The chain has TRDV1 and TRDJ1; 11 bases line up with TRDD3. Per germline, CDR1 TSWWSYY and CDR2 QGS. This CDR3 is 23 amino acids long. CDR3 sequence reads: CALGQYSVDHWGITVGDTDKPIF. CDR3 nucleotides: TGTGCTCTTGGGCAGTATTCCGTAGACCACTGGGGGATAACGGTGGGGGACACCGATAAACCCATCTTT.

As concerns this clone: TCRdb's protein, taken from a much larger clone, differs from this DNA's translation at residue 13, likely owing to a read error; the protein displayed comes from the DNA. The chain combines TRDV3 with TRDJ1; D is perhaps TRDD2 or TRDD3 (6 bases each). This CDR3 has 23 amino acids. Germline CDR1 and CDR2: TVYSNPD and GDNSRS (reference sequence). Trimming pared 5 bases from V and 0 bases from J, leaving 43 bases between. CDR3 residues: CAPHFDDSFHKVPGDGYTDKLIF. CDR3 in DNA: TGTGCCCCGCATTTCGACGATTCCTTCCATAAGGTACCGGGGGACGGGTACACCGATAAACTCATCTTT.

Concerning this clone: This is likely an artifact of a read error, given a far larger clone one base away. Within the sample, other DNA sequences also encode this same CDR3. CDR3 protein: CACDTGGFSSWDTRQMFF. CDR3 sequence (DNA): TGTGCCTGTGACACTGGGGGTTTCAGCTCCTGGGACACCCGGCAGATGTTTTTC. This chain joins TRDV2 and TRDJ3, with TRDD3 as a possible D gene (6 bases). Here the J gene was assigned by germline matching of the DNA, as TCRdb has none. This CDR3 spans 18 amino acids. The germline gives CDR1 GEAIGNYY, CDR2 EKD.

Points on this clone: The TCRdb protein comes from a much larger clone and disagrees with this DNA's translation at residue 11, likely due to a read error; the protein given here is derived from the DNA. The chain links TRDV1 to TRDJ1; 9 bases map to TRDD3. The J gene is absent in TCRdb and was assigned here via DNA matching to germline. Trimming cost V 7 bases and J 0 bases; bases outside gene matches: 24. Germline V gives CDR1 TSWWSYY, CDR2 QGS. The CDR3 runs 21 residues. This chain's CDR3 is CALVVTITGGPQHTYTDKLIF. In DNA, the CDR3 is TGTGCTCTTGTGGTTACCATTACTGGGGGACCCCAGCACACGTACACCGATAAACTCATCTTT.

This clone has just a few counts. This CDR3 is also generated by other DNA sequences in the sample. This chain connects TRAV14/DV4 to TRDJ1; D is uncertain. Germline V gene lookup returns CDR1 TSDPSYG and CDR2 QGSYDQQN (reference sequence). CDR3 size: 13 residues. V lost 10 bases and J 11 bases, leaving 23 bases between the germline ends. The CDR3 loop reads CATLIRVADKLIF. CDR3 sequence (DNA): TGTGCAACCCTTATCCGGGTAGCCGACAAGCTCATCTTT.

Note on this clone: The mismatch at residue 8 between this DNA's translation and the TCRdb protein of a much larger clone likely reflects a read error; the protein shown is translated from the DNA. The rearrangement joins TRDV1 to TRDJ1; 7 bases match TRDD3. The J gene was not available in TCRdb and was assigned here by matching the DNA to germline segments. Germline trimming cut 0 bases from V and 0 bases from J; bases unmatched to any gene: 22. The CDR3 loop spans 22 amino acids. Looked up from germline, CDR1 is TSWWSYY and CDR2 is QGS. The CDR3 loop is CALGELKAPTGDKPGDTDKLIF. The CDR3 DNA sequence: TGTGCTCTTGGGGAACTCAAGGCACCTACTGGGGATAAGCCCGGGGACACCGATAAACTCATCTTT.

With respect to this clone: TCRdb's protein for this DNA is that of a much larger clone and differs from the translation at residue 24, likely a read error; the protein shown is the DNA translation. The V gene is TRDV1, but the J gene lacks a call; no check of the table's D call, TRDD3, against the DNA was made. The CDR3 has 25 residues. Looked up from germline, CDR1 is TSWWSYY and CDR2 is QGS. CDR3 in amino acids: CALGERSIRYPIVGDTFGYTDKLTF. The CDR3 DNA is TGTGCTCTTGGGGAACGAAGTATCAGGTACCCCATTGTGGGGGATACGTTCGGGTACACCGATAAACTCACCTTT.

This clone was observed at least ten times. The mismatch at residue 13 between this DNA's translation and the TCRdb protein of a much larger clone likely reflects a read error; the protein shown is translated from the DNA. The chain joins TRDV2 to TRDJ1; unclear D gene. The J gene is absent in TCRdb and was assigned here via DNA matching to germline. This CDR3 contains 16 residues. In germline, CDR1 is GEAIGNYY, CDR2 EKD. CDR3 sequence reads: CACDTVEVQYTDELIF. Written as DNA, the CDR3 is TGTGCCTGTGACACCGTGGAGGTCCAGTACACCGATGAACTCATCTTT.

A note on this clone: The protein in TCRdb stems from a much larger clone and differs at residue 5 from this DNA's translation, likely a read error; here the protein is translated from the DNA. In DNA form, the CDR3 reads TGTGCCTGTGACCCCGTTACTGGGGGATACGCCGAGCGGAAGGACACCGATAAACTCATCTTT. Amino acids: CACDPVTGGYAERKDTDKLIF. This sequence joins TRDV2 and TRDJ1; TRDD3 matches at 13 bases. With 3 bases clipped from V and 0 bases from J, the junction kept 18 bases outside the gene matches. The CDR3 sequence is 21 residues long. Germline V lookup: CDR1 GEAIGNYY, CDR2 EKD.

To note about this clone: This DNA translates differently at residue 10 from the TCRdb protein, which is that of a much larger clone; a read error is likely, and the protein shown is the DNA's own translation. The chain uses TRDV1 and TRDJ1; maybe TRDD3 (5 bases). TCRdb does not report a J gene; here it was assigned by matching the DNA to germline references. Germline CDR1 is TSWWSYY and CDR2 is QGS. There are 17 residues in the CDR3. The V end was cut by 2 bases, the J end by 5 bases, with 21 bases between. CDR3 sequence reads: CALGEYSLGCYRDKLIF. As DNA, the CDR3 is TGTGCTCTTGGGGAATACAGCCTGGGATGCTACCGGGATAAACTCATCTTT.

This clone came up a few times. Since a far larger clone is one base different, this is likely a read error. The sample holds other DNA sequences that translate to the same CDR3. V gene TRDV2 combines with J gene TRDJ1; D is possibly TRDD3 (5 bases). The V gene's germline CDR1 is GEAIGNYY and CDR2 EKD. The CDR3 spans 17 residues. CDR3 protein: CACDTAGGTSLTDKLIF. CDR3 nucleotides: TGTGCCTGTGACACCGCGGGGGGTACATCCCTCACCGACAAACTCATCTTT.

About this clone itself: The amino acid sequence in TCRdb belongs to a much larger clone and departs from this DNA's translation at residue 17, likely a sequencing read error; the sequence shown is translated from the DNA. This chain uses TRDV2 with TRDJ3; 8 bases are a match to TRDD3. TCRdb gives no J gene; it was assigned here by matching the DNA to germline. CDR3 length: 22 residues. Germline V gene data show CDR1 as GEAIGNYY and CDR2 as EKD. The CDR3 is CACDRIPADGGSGSWDARQMFF. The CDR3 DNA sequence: TGTGCCTGTGACCGTATTCCTGCAGATGGGGGATCTGGCTCCTGGGACGCCCGACAGATGTTTTTC.

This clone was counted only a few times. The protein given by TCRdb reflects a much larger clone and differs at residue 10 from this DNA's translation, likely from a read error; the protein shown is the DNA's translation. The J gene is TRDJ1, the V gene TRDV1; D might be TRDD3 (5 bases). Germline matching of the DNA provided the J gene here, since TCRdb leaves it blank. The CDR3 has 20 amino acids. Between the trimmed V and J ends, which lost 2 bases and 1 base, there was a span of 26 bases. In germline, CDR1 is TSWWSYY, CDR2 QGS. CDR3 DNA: TGTGCTCTTGGGGAAAACAGCGGGCCACCCTCGGGGGTCCTCACCGATAAACTCATCTTT. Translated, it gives CALGENSGPPSGVLTDKLIF.

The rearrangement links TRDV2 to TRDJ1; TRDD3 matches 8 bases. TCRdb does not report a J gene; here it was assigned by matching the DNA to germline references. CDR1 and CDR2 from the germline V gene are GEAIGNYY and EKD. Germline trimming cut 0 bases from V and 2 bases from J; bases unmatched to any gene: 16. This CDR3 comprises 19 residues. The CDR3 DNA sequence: TGTGCCTGTGACACCTTGACTGGGGGGGCCCGGCCGGGTACCGATAAACTCATCTTT. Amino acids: CACDTLTGGARPGTDKLIF.

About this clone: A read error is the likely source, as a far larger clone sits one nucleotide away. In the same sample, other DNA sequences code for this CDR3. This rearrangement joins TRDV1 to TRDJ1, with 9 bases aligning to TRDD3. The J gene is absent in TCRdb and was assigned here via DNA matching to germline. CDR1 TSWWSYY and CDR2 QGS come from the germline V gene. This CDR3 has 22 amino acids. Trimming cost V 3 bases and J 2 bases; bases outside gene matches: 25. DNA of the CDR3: TGTGCTCTTGGGGAGCTCCTCCTTACGGTGTACTGGGGGACCCAATTTACCGATAAACTCATCTTT. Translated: CALGELLLTVYWGTQFTDKLIF.

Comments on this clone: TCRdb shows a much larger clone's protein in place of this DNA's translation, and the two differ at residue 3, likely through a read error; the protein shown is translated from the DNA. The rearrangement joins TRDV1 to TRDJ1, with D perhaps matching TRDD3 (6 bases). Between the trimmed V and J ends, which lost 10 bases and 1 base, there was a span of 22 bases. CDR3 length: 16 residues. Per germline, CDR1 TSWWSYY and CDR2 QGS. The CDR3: CAPEEAGVGVTDKLIF. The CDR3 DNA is TGTGCTCCGGAGGAAGCAGGGGTGGGGGTCACCGATAAACTCATCTTT.

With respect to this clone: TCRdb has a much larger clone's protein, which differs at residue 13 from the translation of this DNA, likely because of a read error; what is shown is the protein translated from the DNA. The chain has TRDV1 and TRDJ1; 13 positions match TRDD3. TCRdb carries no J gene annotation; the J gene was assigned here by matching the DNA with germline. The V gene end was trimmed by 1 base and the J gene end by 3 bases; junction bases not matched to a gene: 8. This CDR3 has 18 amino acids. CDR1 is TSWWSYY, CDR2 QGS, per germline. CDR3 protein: CALGERYNWGIRPDKLIF. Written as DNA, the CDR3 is TGTGCTCTTGGGGAACGCTACAACTGGGGGATACGACCCGATAAACTCATCTTT.

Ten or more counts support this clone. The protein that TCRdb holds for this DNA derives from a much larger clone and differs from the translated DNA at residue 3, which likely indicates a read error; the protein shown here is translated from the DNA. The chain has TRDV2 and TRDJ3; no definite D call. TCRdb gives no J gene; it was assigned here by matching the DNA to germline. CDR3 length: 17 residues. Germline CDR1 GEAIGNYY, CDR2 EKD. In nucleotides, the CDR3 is TGTGCCAGTGACACCGCCGAAGAGAACAGGGACACCCGACAGATGTTTTTC. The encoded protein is CASDTAEENRDTRQMFF.

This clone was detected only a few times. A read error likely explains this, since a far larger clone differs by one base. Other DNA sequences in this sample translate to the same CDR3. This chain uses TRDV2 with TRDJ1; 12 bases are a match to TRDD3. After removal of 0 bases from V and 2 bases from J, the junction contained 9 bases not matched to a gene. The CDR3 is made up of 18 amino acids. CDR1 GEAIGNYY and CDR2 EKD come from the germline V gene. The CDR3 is CACDTVLGDTRKTDKLIF. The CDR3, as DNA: TGTGCCTGTGACACCGTCCTGGGGGATACGCGCAAGACCGATAAACTCATCTTT.

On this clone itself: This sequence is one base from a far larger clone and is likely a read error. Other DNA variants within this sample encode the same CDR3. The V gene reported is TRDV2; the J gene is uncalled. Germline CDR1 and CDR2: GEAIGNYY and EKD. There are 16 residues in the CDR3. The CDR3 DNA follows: TGTGCCTGTGAAGGTGGGGGTCCCCCTTCGGCCGATAAACTCATCTTC. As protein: CACEGGGPPSADKLIF.

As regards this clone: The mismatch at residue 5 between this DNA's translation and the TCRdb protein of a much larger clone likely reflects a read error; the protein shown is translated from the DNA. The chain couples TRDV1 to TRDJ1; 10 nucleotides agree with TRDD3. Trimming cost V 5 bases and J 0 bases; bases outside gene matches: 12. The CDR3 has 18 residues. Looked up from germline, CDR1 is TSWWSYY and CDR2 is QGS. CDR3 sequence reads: CALGLPSVLGDYTDKLIF. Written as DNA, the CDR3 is TGTGCTCTTGGGTTACCTTCAGTACTGGGGGATTACACCGATAAACTCATCTTT.